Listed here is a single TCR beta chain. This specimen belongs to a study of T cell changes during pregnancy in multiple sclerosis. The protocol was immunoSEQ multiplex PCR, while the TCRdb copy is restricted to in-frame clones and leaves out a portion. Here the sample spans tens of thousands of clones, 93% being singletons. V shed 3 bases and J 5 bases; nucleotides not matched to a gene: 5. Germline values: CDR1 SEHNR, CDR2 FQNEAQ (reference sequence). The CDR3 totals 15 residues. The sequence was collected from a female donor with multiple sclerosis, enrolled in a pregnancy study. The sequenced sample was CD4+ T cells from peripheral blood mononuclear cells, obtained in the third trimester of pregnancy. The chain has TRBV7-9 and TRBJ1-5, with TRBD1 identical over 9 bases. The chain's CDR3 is CASSLGTGRYQPQHF. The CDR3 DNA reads TGTGCCAGCAGCTTGGGGACAGGGAGGTATCAGCCCCAGCATTTT. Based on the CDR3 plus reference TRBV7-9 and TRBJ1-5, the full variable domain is DTGVSQNPRHKITKRGQNVTFRCDPISEHNRLYWYRQTLGQGPEFLTYFQNEAQLEKSRLLSDRFSAERPKGSFSTLEIQRTEQGDSAMYLCASSLGTGRYQPQHFGDGTRLSIL.